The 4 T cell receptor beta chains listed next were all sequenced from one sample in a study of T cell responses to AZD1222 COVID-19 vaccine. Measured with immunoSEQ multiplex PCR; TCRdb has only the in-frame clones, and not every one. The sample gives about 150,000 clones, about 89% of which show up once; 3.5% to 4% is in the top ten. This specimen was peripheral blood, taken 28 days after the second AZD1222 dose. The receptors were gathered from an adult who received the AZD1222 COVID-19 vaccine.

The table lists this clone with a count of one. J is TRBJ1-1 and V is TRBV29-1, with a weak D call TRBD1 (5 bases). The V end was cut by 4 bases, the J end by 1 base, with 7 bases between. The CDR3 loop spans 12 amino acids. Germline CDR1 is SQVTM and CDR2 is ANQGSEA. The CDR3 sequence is CSVAGQNTEAFF. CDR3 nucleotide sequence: TGCAGCGTTGCAGGACAGAACACTGAAGCTTTCTTT.

The CDR3 DNA follows: TGCGCCAGCAGCTTGCGTAGCGGGGGACCCTACGAGCAGTACTTC. This encodes CASSLRSGGPYEQYF. The rearrangement joins TRBV5-1 to TRBJ2-7; TRBD2 agrees at 9 bases. V shed 1 base and J 2 bases; nucleotides not matched to a gene: 4. The germline CDR1 and CDR2 sequences are SGHRS and YFSETQ. CDR3 size: 15 residues.

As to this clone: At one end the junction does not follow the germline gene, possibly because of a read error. CDR3 sequence: CAWSVSGQGANF. The CDR3 DNA reads TGTGCCTGGAGTGTATCGGGGCAGGGGGCAAACTTC. This chain joins TRBV30 and TRBJ2-7; 8 nucleotides align to TRBD1. The V gene's germline CDR1 is GTSNPN and CDR2 SVGIG (reference sequence). The CDR3 spans 12 residues.

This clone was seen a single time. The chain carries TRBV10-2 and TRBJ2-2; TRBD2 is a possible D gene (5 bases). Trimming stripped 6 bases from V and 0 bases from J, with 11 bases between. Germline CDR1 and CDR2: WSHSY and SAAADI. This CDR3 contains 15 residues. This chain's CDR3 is CASSRAAANTGELFF. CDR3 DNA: TGCGCCAGCAGCCGAGCGGCGGCGAACACCGGGGAGCTGTTTTTT.